Listed here are 21 T cell receptor beta chains from one sample, sequenced in a study of CD8+ T cells in alopecia areata. cDNA serving as the sequencing template came from extracted, reverse transcribed RNA. Repertoires were generated with immunoSEQ multiplex PCR, while TCRdb's copy carries only in-frame clones and drops some. This sample carries about 200,000 clones, more than 50% of them seen once, and the ten largest clones take 4.5% to 6%. Sequencing was carried out using CD8+ T cells sorted from blood. The receptors come from a human donor in good health.

The chain combines TRBV20-1 with TRBJ1-2; a weak D match, TRBD1 (6 bases). This CDR3 contains 8 residues. Germline V gene data show CDR1 as DFQATT and CDR2 as SNEGSKA (reference sequence). The chain's CDR3 is CSGGAYTF. The CDR3 DNA reads TGCAGCGGGGGGGCCTACACCTTC.

The V call is TRBV6-5, the J call TRBJ2-3; D call uncertain. V lost 1 base to trimming and J lost 6 bases, with 8 bases between them. The CDR3 consists of 13 residues. Germline CDR1 and CDR2: MNHEY and SVGAGI. DNA for the CDR3: TGTGCCAGCAGTTACTTGGCGCAGGATACGCAGTATTTT. Translated, it gives CASSYLAQDTQYF.

The gene calls are TRBV5-6 and TRBJ1-6; D is uncertain. Germline CDR1 and CDR2: SGHDT and YYEEEE. The CDR3 sequence is 14 residues long. V was clipped by 4 bases and J by 7 bases, with 12 bases between them. This chain's CDR3 is CASSTTLNNSPLHF. Written as DNA, the CDR3 is TGTGCCAGCAGCACGACACTTAACAATTCACCCCTCCACTTT.

In its sample, this clone was seen a few times. The chain couples TRBV4-1 to TRBJ2-5; TRBD1 aligns across 7 bases. This CDR3 has 15 amino acids. J lost 2 bases, V lost 4 bases, and 7 bases had no gene match. The germline V gene has CDR1 MGHRA and CDR2 YSYEKL. The DNA for the CDR3 is TGCGCCAGCAGCCCCACGACAGGGTATCAAGAGACCCAGTACTTC. Amino acid sequence: CASSPTTGYQETQYF.

This clone was seen once. The rearrangement uses TRBV27 and TRBJ1-2, with D possibly TRBD1 on 6 matching bases. The CDR3 is 13 residues long. V was shortened by 4 bases and J by 4 bases, with 10 bases between the two germline ends. Per germline, CDR1 MNHEY and CDR2 SMNVEV (reference sequence). The CDR3 here is CASSYTGTYGYTF. The CDR3 region has the DNA TGTGCCAGCAGTTATACAGGGACCTATGGCTACACCTTC.

The chain joins TRBV29-1 to TRBJ2-1; 7 nucleotides line up with TRBD1. The CDR3 has 12 residues. Per germline, CDR1 SQVTM and CDR2 ANQGSEA. Trimming took 7 bases from V and 3 from J; bases not matched to a gene: 3. The DNA of the CDR3 is TGCAGCGCACAGGGGAACTACAATGAGCAGTTCTTC. Its protein is CSAQGNYNEQFF.

V gene TRBV6-5 combines with J gene TRBJ1-5; D is unclear. V was pared by 6 bases and J by 5 bases, with 11 bases between. This CDR3 comprises 13 residues. Germline CDR1 is MNHEY and CDR2 is SVGAGI. CDR3 sequence: CASSSNRHQPQHF. The CDR3, as DNA: TGTGCCAGCAGCTCGAATAGGCATCAGCCCCAGCATTTT.

This chain joins TRBV29-1 and TRBJ1-1; 8 nucleotides agree with TRBD1. CDR1 is SQVTM and CDR2 is ANQGSEA in the germline V gene. The length of the CDR3 is 13 residues. V was pared by 7 bases and J by 0 bases, with 4 bases of the junction left unmatched. In DNA, the CDR3 is TGCAGCGCGACAGGGGTGCTGAACACTGAAGCTTTCTTT. It translates to CSATGVLNTEAFF.

The V gene is TRBV6-5, the J gene TRBJ2-1, with 11 nucleotides matching TRBD2. Germline V lookup: CDR1 MNHEY, CDR2 SVGAGI. The CDR3 extends over 15 amino acids. After removal of 6 bases from V and 3 bases from J, the junction contained 4 bases not matched to a gene. CDR3 nucleotides: TGTGCCAGCAGCCTACTAGCGGGGGTCTACAATGAGCAGTTCTTC. The encoded protein is CASSLLAGVYNEQFF.

This clone occurred a few times. The chain joins TRBV11-1 to TRBJ1-2, with unresolved D. The CDR3 spans 14 residues. From germline, CDR1 is SGHAT and CDR2 FQDESV (reference sequence). V was shortened by 1 base and J by 6 bases, with 12 bases between the two germline ends. DNA for the CDR3: TGTGCCAGCAGCTTAGACGAGAATACAGATGGCTACACCTTC. Its protein product is CASSLDENTDGYTF.

The V and J genes are TRBV19 and TRBJ2-7, with TRBD1 as a possible D gene (6 bases). CDR3 size: 14 residues. The germline V gene has CDR1 LNHDA and CDR2 SQIVND (reference sequence). V was trimmed by 6 bases and J by 3 bases, leaving 15 bases between them. CDR3 coding DNA: TGTGCCAGTAGCCCTGGACAGATTATCTACGAGCAGTACTTC. Translated: CASSPGQIIYEQYF.

This rearrangement joins TRBV6-6 to TRBJ2-7; D ambiguous. V was trimmed by 6 bases and J by 0 bases, leaving 12 bases between them. CDR1 and CDR2 from the germline V gene are MNHNY and SVGAGI (reference sequence). The CDR3 has 14 residues. CDR3: CASSADKSSYEQYF. The CDR3, as DNA: TGTGCCAGCAGCGCCGACAAAAGCTCCTACGAGCAGTACTTC.

For this clone: The sample has other DNA sequences that encode this CDR3 too. The V and J genes are TRBV6-5 and TRBJ2-5; the D is unclear. V dropped 0 bases and J dropped 5 bases, with 4 bases sitting between them. The germline CDR1 and CDR2 sequences are MNHEY and SVGAGI. This CDR3 has 12 residues. CDR3 sequence: CASSYSGETQYF. DNA of the CDR3: TGTGCCAGCAGTTACTCCGGCGAGACCCAGTACTTC.

The rearrangement uses TRBV30 and TRBJ1-1; unclear D gene. Per the germline V gene, CDR1 is GTSNPN and CDR2 is SVGIG (reference sequence). Trimming took 2 bases from V and 0 from J, leaving 16 bases between them. CDR3 length equals 16 residues. The CDR3 protein is CAWSSEGHAMNTEAFF. The CDR3 DNA is TGTGCCTGGAGTAGTGAGGGTCACGCCATGAACACTGAAGCTTTCTTT.

The chain couples TRBV7-9 to TRBJ2-5; the D is unclear. Trimming removed 5 bases from V and 5 bases from J, with 12 bases in between. The CDR3 consists of 13 residues. The germline V gene encodes CDR1 SEHNR and CDR2 FQNEAQ (reference sequence). In DNA form, the CDR3 reads TGTGCCAGCAGCCCCTCGTATGGGGAGACCCAGTACTTC. Its protein is CASSPSYGETQYF.

The chain has TRBV2 and TRBJ2-4; 7 nucleotides align to TRBD2. With V trimmed by 2 bases and J by 2 bases, 3 bases remained unmatched. The germline V gene has CDR1 SNHLY and CDR2 FYNNEI. This CDR3 has 15 amino acids. CDR3 protein: CASSEWRGSKNIQYF. CDR3 bases: TGTGCCAGCAGTGAATGGCGGGGGTCCAAAAACATTCAGTACTTC.

This clone was picked up many times. This chain connects TRBV29-1 to TRBJ2-5; 7 bases are a match to TRBD1. V lost 7 bases, J lost 7 bases, and 12 bases stayed unmatched. Germline-derived CDR1 and CDR2 are SQVTM and ANQGSEA. The CDR3 is 13 residues long. Here the CDR3 reads CSALGIRQGTQYF. The CDR3 region has the DNA TGCAGCGCCCTCGGAATACGACAGGGGACCCAGTACTTC.

The chain uses TRBV9 and TRBJ2-7; D remains unclear. CDR1 SGDLS and CDR2 YYNGEE come from the germline V gene. CDR3 length equals 14 residues. Trimming removed 3 bases at V and 1 base at J, with 11 bases between. The CDR3 region has the DNA TGTGCCAGCAGCGGGACCTTCAATTCCTACGAGCAGTACTTC. It specifies CASSGTFNSYEQYF. The full variable domain, rest sourced from reference TRBV9 and TRBJ2-7, is DSGVTQTPKHLITATGQRVTLRCSPRSGDLSVYWYQQSLDQGLQFLIQYYNGEERAKGNILERFSAQQFPDLHSELNLSSLELGDSALYFCASSGTFNSYEQYFGPGTRLTVT.

The V call is TRBV9, the J call TRBJ2-3; D may be TRBD2 (6 bases). Trimming removed 4 bases at V and 5 bases at J, with 11 bases between. CDR3 size: 13 residues. Germline-derived CDR1 and CDR2 are SGDLS and YYNGEE. DNA of the CDR3: TGTGCCAGCAGCACTTCGGGAGTAGATACGCAGTATTTT. Protein product: CASSTSGVDTQYF. Full variable domain (rest looked up from reference TRBV9 and TRBJ2-3): DSGVTQTPKHLITATGQRVTLRCSPRSGDLSVYWYQQSLDQGLQFLIQYYNGEERAKGNILERFSAQQFPDLHSELNLSSLELGDSALYFCASSTSGVDTQYFGPGTRLTVL.

This clone showed up just a few times. Other DNA sequences of this sample code for an identical CDR3. The chain recombines TRBV10-2 with TRBJ1-5; D call uncertain. V shed 2 bases and J shed 7 bases, with 6 bases lying between them. Germline CDR1 is WSHSY and CDR2 is SAAADI. This CDR3 is 12 amino acids long. CDR3 sequence reads: CASSEPGQPQHF. The CDR3 region has the DNA TGCGCCAGCAGTGAGCCGGGCCAGCCCCAGCATTTT.

The gene calls are TRBV30 and TRBJ2-1, with D unresolved. V lost 3 bases and J lost 3, with 12 bases in between. This CDR3 comprises 14 residues. Germline V lookup: CDR1 GTSNPN, CDR2 SVGIG (reference sequence). Here the CDR3 DNA reads TGTGCCTGGAGCCAGCGCCCCAGCTACAATGAGCAGTTCTTC. Translation gives CAWSQRPSYNEQFF.